Given below is one T cell receptor beta chain in context. The data were taken from a study of blood T cell repertoires in COVID-19. The wider study: The study drew acute and convalescent COVID-19 samples from the United States, Italy and Spain. The analysed material was cDNA or gDNA that came from T cells, B-cell-depleted T cells, or PBMCs.

TCRdb keeps only in-frame clones here, not all; method: immunoSEQ multiplex PCR. The sample holds some 450,000 clones, about 91% seen once. Germline V CDR1 and CDR2: SGHRS, YFSETQ. Trimming left V 1 base short and J 4 bases short, with 11 bases between. CDR3 length: 14 residues. Seattle's enrolled individuals joined amid active infection and were then monitored longitudinally. This chain uses TRBV5-1 with TRBJ1-1, with D possibly being TRBD1 (5 bases). The specimen was peripheral blood. The TCR sequence derives from a woman in her fifties or sixties with COVID-19, enrolled during active disease. DNA of the CDR3: TGCGCCAGCAGCTTGTCCGGGGGAAGCACTGAAGCTTTCTTT. It specifies CASSLSGGSTEAFF.